This passage covers 29 T cell receptor beta chains from one sample sequenced in a study of blood T cell repertoires in COVID-19. Sequencing used immunoSEQ multiplex PCR; TCRdb keeps in-frame clones, though not all of them. Seen here are some 310,000 clones, about nine tenths observed once, and the top ten hold 1%. The sample consisted of peripheral blood. These receptors all stem from a man aged 45-60 years with active or convalescent COVID-19.

The J gene is TRBJ2-2, the V gene TRBV29-1, with 14 bases lining up with TRBD2. Trimming at V came to 8 bases and at J to 6 bases, leaving 5 bases not matched to a gene. Germline CDR1 is SQVTM and CDR2 is ANQGSEA. CDR3 length: 14 residues. In DNA form, the CDR3 reads TGCAGCATTGGGACTAGCGGGAGAGCCGGGGAGCTGTTTTTT. Residues: CSIGTSGRAGELFF.

The chain carries TRBV29-1 and TRBJ1-2; D may be TRBD1 (6 bases). The CDR3 runs to 12 residues. Trimming left V 5 bases short and J 4 bases short, with 11 bases between. The germline CDR1 and CDR2 sequences are SQVTM and ANQGSEA. The CDR3 is CSVRRGIYGYTF. The CDR3 DNA reads as TGCAGCGTTCGAAGGGGGATCTATGGCTACACCTTC.

This clone appeared a few times. This rearrangement joins TRBV7-2 to TRBJ2-1; D gene uncertain. Trimming shortened V by 1 base and J by 10 bases, and 14 bases separated the two germline ends. The V gene's germline CDR1 is SGHTA and CDR2 FQGNSA. This CDR3 spans 14 amino acids. The CDR3 DNA reads TGTGCCAGCAGCTTAGGGTCCGAACCCCAGGAGCAGTTCTTC. This translates into CASSLGSEPQEQFF.

The chain is built from TRBV18 and TRBJ1-1, with 7 bases fitting TRBD1. Germline V gives CDR1 KGHSH, CDR2 LQKENI. This CDR3 spans 13 amino acids. Unmatched junction bases numbered 4, after V lost 3 bases and J lost 6 bases. This chain's CDR3 is CASSPQGGAEAFF. In DNA, the CDR3 is TGTGCCAGCTCACCCCAGGGGGGAGCTGAAGCTTTCTTT.

The chain combines TRBV28 with TRBJ2-2; possible D gene TRBD2, 6 bases. This CDR3 is built from 14 residues. Trimming cost V 7 bases and J 1 base, with 10 bases left between them. Germline CDR1 and CDR2: MDHEN and SYDVKM. DNA for the CDR3: TGTGCCAGCAAACCGGGACTGAACACCGGGGAGCTGTTTTTT. Translated, it gives CASKPGLNTGELFF.

V and J are TRBV3-1 (or the pseudogene TRBV3-2) and TRBJ1-6; D is undetermined. V lost 0 bases, J lost 10 bases, and 10 bases lay in between. This CDR3 has 14 amino acids. From germline, CDR1 is LGHDT and CDR2 YNNKEL (reference sequence). CDR3 sequence: CASSQEPEGSPLHF. The CDR3 nucleotides are TGTGCCAGCAGCCAAGAACCGGAGGGCTCACCCCTCCACTTT.

V and J are TRBV28 and TRBJ1-1; the match to TRBD1 covers 7 bases. V lost 6 bases to trimming and J lost 8 bases; unmatched junction nucleotides: 6. The CDR3 totals 12 residues. The germline V gene has CDR1 MDHEN and CDR2 SYDVKM. CDR3 protein: CASRSQTGEAFF. The CDR3, as DNA: TGTGCCAGCAGGTCACAGACAGGGGAAGCTTTCTTT.

The chain employs TRBV18 and TRBJ2-5; 7 bases line up with TRBD2. The trim removed 2 bases at V and 7 bases at J, leaving 10 bases unmatched. This CDR3 has 15 amino acids. The germline CDR1 and CDR2 sequences are KGHSH and LQKENI. The CDR3 bases are TGTGCCAGCTCACCAAGTAGGGCGGGAGACGGGACCCAGTACTTC. Translating it yields CASSPSRAGDGTQYF. The complete variable domain, with remaining parts taken from reference TRBV18 and TRBJ2-5, reads NAGVMQNPRHLVRRRGQEARLRCSPMKGHSHVYWYRQLPEEGLKFMVYLQKENIIDESGMPKERFSAEFPKEGPSILRIQQVVRGDSAAYFCASSPSRAGDGTQYFGPGTRLLVL.

V is TRBV19 and J is TRBJ2-5, with TRBD2 matching over 15 bases. From germline, CDR1 is LNHDA and CDR2 SQIVND (reference sequence). Germline trimming cut 5 bases from V and 4 bases from J; bases unmatched to any gene: 11. The CDR3 runs 18 residues. DNA for the CDR3: TGTGCCAGTAGTGGATCCGGGACTAGCGGGGGGATCGGAGAGACCCAGTACTTC. This codes for CASSGSGTSGGIGETQYF.

The chain couples TRBV4-2 to TRBJ2-2; 10 nucleotides match TRBD1. Germline V gene sequence: CDR1 LGHNA, CDR2 YNFKEQ. The CDR3 length is 15 residues. Trimming took 1 base from V and 6 from J; bases not matched to a gene: 2. The CDR3 loop is CASSQGQGASGELFF. In nucleotides, the CDR3 is TGTGCCAGCAGCCAAGGACAGGGGGCTTCCGGGGAGCTGTTTTTT.

The V gene is TRBV10-3, the J gene TRBJ2-5; 10 bases are shared with TRBD1. This CDR3 has 14 amino acids. In germline, CDR1 is ENHRY, CDR2 SYGVKD. V shed 4 bases and J 4 bases; nucleotides not matched to a gene: 3. The DNA for the CDR3 is TGTGCCATCAGTGGGGACAGGGGTTCAGAGACCCAGTACTTC. It codes for CAISGDRGSETQYF.

The chain has TRBV18 and TRBJ2-3; the match to TRBD1 covers 7 bases. Germline CDR1 KGHSH, CDR2 LQKENI. CDR3 length: 15 residues. J gave up 1 base and V 3 bases, and 4 bases lay outside the gene matches. CDR3 coding DNA: TGTGCCAGCTCACCGGGACAGCCCGGCACAGATACGCAGTATTTT. The encoded protein is CASSPGQPGTDTQYF.

The chain joins TRBV7-2 to TRBJ1-2, with 8 bases aligning to TRBD1. Germline-derived CDR1 and CDR2 are SGHTA and FQGNSA. The ends lost 5 bases at V and 5 bases at J; junction bases unmatched: 13. The CDR3 is 16 amino acids. CDR3 nucleotide sequence: TGTGCCAGCAGCCCCCAGGGGGCAGGGGCGCGTTATGGCTACACCTTC. As protein: CASSPQGAGARYGYTF.

V is TRBV7-2 and J is TRBJ2-2; 8 nucleotides agree with TRBD2. The CDR3 totals 14 residues. The germline CDR1 and CDR2 sequences are SGHTA and FQGNSA. The V gene end was trimmed by 2 bases and the J gene end by 8 bases; junction bases not matched to a gene: 4. The CDR3 DNA reads as TGTGCCAGCAGCTTAACGGGGGGGTTGGGGGAGCTGTTTTTT. Encoded protein: CASSLTGGLGELFF.

The chain recombines TRBV5-6 with TRBJ2-1; the match to TRBD1 covers 8 bases. This CDR3 has 15 amino acids. From germline, CDR1 is SGHDT and CDR2 YYEEEE. V dropped 4 bases and J dropped 10; count of bases not matched to a gene: 13. The DNA of the CDR3 is TGTGCCAGCAGCCCCCCAGGGACAGGATTTACCGAGCAGTTCTTC. It is translated as CASSPPGTGFTEQFF. Based on the CDR3 plus reference TRBV5-6 and TRBJ2-1, the full variable domain is DAGVTQSPTHLIKTRGQQVTLRCSPKSGHDTVSWYQQALGQGPQFIFQYYEEEERQRGNFPDRFSGHQFPNYSSELNVNALLLGDSALYLCASSPPGTGFTEQFFGPGTRLTVL.

The chain uses TRBV3-1 (or the pseudogene TRBV3-2) and TRBJ2-3, with D uncertain. Trimming pared 0 bases from V and 2 bases from J, leaving 12 bases between. The CDR3 sequence is 16 residues long. Looked up from germline, CDR1 is LGHDT and CDR2 is YNNKEL (reference sequence). The CDR3 coding sequence is TGTGCCAGCAGCCAAGAGGCACCTCCCTTCACAGATACGCAGTATTTT. It yields the protein CASSQEAPPFTDTQYF.

This chain joins TRBV28 and TRBJ1-2, with no clear D. CDR3 length equals 12 residues. The germline V and J ends were trimmed by 6 bases and 2 bases, with 7 bases remaining between them. Germline assignment: CDR1 MDHEN and CDR2 SYDVKM. CDR3 region: CASSPNNYGYTF. CDR3 nucleotides: TGTGCCAGCAGCCCTAACAACTATGGCTACACCTTC.

The chain combines TRBV5-1 with TRBJ1-2; TRBD1 is a possible D gene (6 bases). Trimming left V 4 bases short and J 5 bases short, with 15 bases between. The germline V gene encodes CDR1 SGHRS and CDR2 YFSETQ. This CDR3 has 14 residues. CDR3 protein: CASSPQDSKYGYTF. The CDR3 DNA follows: TGCGCCAGCAGCCCTCAGGACAGCAAATATGGCTACACCTTC.

The chain employs TRBV7-2 and TRBJ2-2; 7 bases map to TRBD2. The CDR3 loop spans 19 amino acids. Germline lookup yields CDR1 SGHTA and CDR2 FQGNSA. J was trimmed by 6 bases and V by 0 bases; bases with no gene match: 16. CDR3 coding DNA: TGTGCCAGCAGCTTAGCCCCTAGGGCGGGAGACTCCCGTGCCGGGGAGCTGTTTTTT. It is translated as CASSLAPRAGDSRAGELFF.

CDR3 in amino acids: CASSLNIQTGYTF. Written as DNA, the CDR3 is TGTGCCAGCAGCTTAAACATACAGACCGGCTACACCTTC. The chain recombines TRBV7-2 with TRBJ1-2; no firm D call. The CDR3 consists of 13 residues. Looked up from germline, CDR1 is SGHTA and CDR2 is FQGNSA. V lost 2 bases and J lost 8, with 12 bases in between.

V usage is TRBV5-1 and J usage is TRBJ2-3; TRBD2 might be the D (7 bases). V lost 0 bases and J lost 5, with 13 bases in between. The CDR3 is made up of 15 amino acids. CDR1 is SGHRS and CDR2 is YFSETQ in the germline V gene. The CDR3 DNA sequence: TGCGCCAGCAGCTTGGCGGTAGGGGGGGAAGATACGCAGTATTTT. Residues: CASSLAVGGEDTQYF.

The CDR3 nucleotides read TGTGCCAGCAGGAGGAACAGGGGGGCCGGGCGGGAGAAGGATGGCATTCAGTACTTC. Encoded protein: CASRRNRGAGREKDGIQYF. The rearrangement links TRBV27 to TRBJ2-4; D may be TRBD1 (8 bases). The ends were cut back, 6 bases at V and 9 bases at J, with 33 bases in the middle. This CDR3 comprises 19 residues. In germline, CDR1 is MNHEY, CDR2 SMNVEV (reference sequence).

This chain links TRBV4-1 with TRBJ2-7, with TRBD2 as a possible D gene (5 bases). The CDR3 has 15 amino acids. The germline V gene encodes CDR1 MGHRA and CDR2 YSYEKL. V lost 0 bases, J lost 6 bases, and 15 bases lay in between. The CDR3 region is CASSQEVRESSEQYF. The CDR3 nucleotides read TGCGCCAGCAGCCAAGAGGTTAGGGAGTCGAGCGAGCAGTACTTC.

The J gene is TRBJ2-1, the V gene TRBV2; 12 bases are shared with TRBD2. The CDR3 length is 14 residues. In germline, CDR1 is SNHLY, CDR2 FYNNEI. J was trimmed by 11 bases and V by 1 base; bases with no gene match: 3. The DNA for the CDR3 is TGTGCCAGCAGTGAAGGTGGACTAGCGGGGAAGCAGTTCTTC. This encodes CASSEGGLAGKQFF. Based on the CDR3 plus reference TRBV2 and TRBJ2-1, the full variable domain is EPEVTQTPSHQVTQMGQEVILRCVPISNHLYFYWYRQILGQKVEFLVSFYNNEISEKSEIFDDQFSVERPDGSNFTLKIRSTKLEDSAMYFCASSEGGLAGKQFFGPGTRLTVL.

V gene TRBV7-3 combines with J gene TRBJ2-3; 8 bases line up with TRBD2. CDR1 and CDR2 from the germline V gene are SGHTA and FQGTGA. Trimming cost V 2 bases and J 0 bases; bases outside gene matches: 4. The CDR3 consists of 16 residues. Written as DNA, the CDR3 is TGTGCCAGCAGCTTAGCGTCTAGCGGGAGCACAGATACGCAGTATTTT. Amino acid sequence: CASSLASSGSTDTQYF.

This clone occurred a few times. This chain links TRBV24-1 with TRBJ2-3; 12 bases fit TRBD2. V lost 4 bases and J lost 4; bases outside the gene matches: 8. CDR3 size: 17 residues. Germline CDR1 reads KGHDR; CDR2 reads SFDVKD. DNA for the CDR3: TGTGCCACCAGTGACCCCACTAGCGGGGGGAAGGCAGATACGCAGTATTTT. This translates into CATSDPTSGGKADTQYF.

The gene calls are TRBV5-1 and TRBJ2-3; 13 bases line up with TRBD2. The CDR3 is 18 amino acids. After removal of 0 bases from V and 0 bases from J, the junction contained 4 bases not matched to a gene. Germline values: CDR1 SGHRS, CDR2 YFSETQ. For the CDR3, the DNA is TGCGCCAGCAGCTTGGTTCAACTAGCGGGAGGGAGCACAGATACGCAGTATTTT. Protein: CASSLVQLAGGSTDTQYF.

V usage is TRBV6-5 and J usage is TRBJ1-5; tentatively, D is TRBD1 (5 bases). CDR3 length: 14 amino acids. Germline loops: CDR1 MNHEY, CDR2 SVGAGI. V lost 6 bases and J lost 4, with 13 bases in between. The CDR3 nucleotides are TGTGCCAGCAGCCAACCGGACATAAATCAGCCCCAGCATTTT. It yields the protein CASSQPDINQPQHF.

This rearrangement joins TRBV7-3 to TRBJ2-3, with 8 positions matching TRBD1. With V trimmed by 5 bases and J by 3 bases, 10 bases remained unmatched. Germline V gives CDR1 SGHTA, CDR2 FQGTGA. The CDR3 loop spans 16 amino acids. CDR3 amino acids: CASSGQGGRWTDTQYF. For the CDR3, the DNA is TGTGCCAGCAGCGGACAGGGTGGGAGGTGGACAGATACGCAGTATTTT.